A selection of T cell receptor beta chains follows, all from one sample in a study of blood T cells in healthy people across ages. Each CDR3 protein gets one entry after TCRdb re-called the 5' RACE reads with MiXCR. The table lists over a million distinct CDR3 sequences, 45% of them singletons, with 18% in the top ten. Material for sequencing was blood. These TCRs come from a woman aged 60-70 years in good health. Each CDR3 is given without its conserved first and last residue. Clone size is given for some rows only: seen once, a few or many times, or a class if the clone is expanded.

J gene,V gene,clone size,CDR3 protein
TRBJ2-7,TRBV7-2,NA,ASSLWWGTSGRPWGEQY
TRBJ1-6,TRBV5-1,few,ASSSQGVGKNSPLH
TRBJ2-3,TRBV20-1,NA,SARVQGVVDTQY
TRBJ2-5,TRBV10-3,NA,ATRGDLGETQY
TRBJ2-7,TRBV20-1,NA,SWLAVISSYEQY
TRBJ2-5,TRBV28,NA,ATEGAETQY
TRBJ2-1,TRBV20-1,NA,SAAKRANYNEQF
TRBJ2-4,TRBV7-4,few,ASTIIPGRVAKNIQY
TRBJ2-1,TRBV20-1,once,SARRLSGEGANEQF
TRBJ2-2,TRBV4-2,NA,ASSQGTPPGELF
TRBJ2-7,TRBV3-1,NA,ASSYGTQGLSEQY
TRBJ2-5,TRBV7-8,NA,ASSLEGMKTQY
TRBJ2-7,TRBV7-6,many,ASSPHRGHSYEQY
TRBJ2-7,TRBV12-3/TRBV12-4,NA,ASSFGTGGFYEQY
TRBJ2-7,TRBV6-5,NA,ASTEGGGGGYNEQY
TRBJ2-4,TRBV20-1,NA,SARREVSVY
TRBJ2-5,TRBV28,NA,ASGWVQY
TRBJ2-5,TRBV5-6,once,ASSLTLGLAGTETQY
TRBJ2-5,TRBV20-1,few,SALAGVRETQY
TRBJ2-1,TRBV9,NA,ASSAGIAGNEQF
TRBJ1-4,TRBV15,NA,ATSSRRFGEKLF
TRBJ2-1,TRBV12-3/TRBV12-4,NA,ATGGGSYNEQF
TRBJ2-5,TRBV6-6,NA,ASSQPGQGRERY
TRBJ2-7,TRBV6-5,NA,ASSYSFGYEQY
TRBJ2-1,TRBV20-1,few,SAMGRASGLNEQF
TRBJ2-1,TRBV12-3/TRBV12-4,NA,ASSISGLAGVNEQF
TRBJ2-5,TRBV7-3,NA,ASSSSGSGDNEQY
TRBJ2-3,TRBV10-3,NA,AISEGGPDTQY